Listed here are 25 T cell receptor beta chains from one sample, sequenced in a study of shared clonotypes between healthy human individuals. Clones were read by immunoSEQ multiplex PCR, and TCRdb kept only the in-frame ones, dropping some. The top ten hold more than 0.9% of the sample, which has some 1,900,000 clones, over 85% seen once. The naive CD8 population came from CD45RO-negative cells selected for CCR7, without terminally differentiated effector memory CD45RA+ cells. Sequenced: naive CD8+ T cells sorted from blood. These receptors originate from a man between 18 and 35 years old in good health.

The chain combines TRBV5-1 with TRBJ2-7; D may match TRBD1 or TRBD2 (5 bases each). The germline gives CDR1 SGHRS, CDR2 YFSETQ. V shed 1 base and J shed 5 bases, with 13 bases lying between them. The CDR3 runs to 14 residues. For the CDR3, the DNA is TGCGCCAGCAGCTTGTATCCAGGGACGAACGAGCAGTACTTC. This sequence encodes CASSLYPGTNEQYF.

The V call is TRBV28, the J call TRBJ1-5; the match to TRBD1 covers 11 bases. Germline lookup yields CDR1 MDHEN and CDR2 SYDVKM. Unmatched junction bases numbered 13, after V lost 7 bases and J lost 11 bases. This CDR3 region has 15 residues. CDR3 sequence reads: CASNPSPGTGGAQHF. CDR3 in DNA: TGTGCCAGCAATCCAAGCCCCGGGACAGGGGGAGCCCAGCATTTT.

This clone appeared a single time. CDR3 in amino acids: CASSLAGGQGSPSWEKLFF. CDR3 DNA sequence: TGTGCCAGCAGCTTAGCGGGGGGACAGGGGTCCCCGTCGTGGGAAAAACTGTTTTTT. The chain joins TRBV7-9 to TRBJ1-4, with 10 bases that match TRBD1. V lost 0 bases and J lost 8; bases outside the gene matches: 15. Germline-derived CDR1 and CDR2 are SEHNR and FQNEAQ (reference sequence). This CDR3 has 19 residues.

This chain connects TRBV11-2 to TRBJ2-1; 10 bases match TRBD2. Unmatched junction bases numbered 5, after V lost 0 bases and J lost 3 bases. Germline lookup yields CDR1 SGHAT and CDR2 FQNNGV. The CDR3 is 17 residues long. The CDR3 DNA is TGTGCCAGCAGCTTAGATCTAGCGGGGGCCATCTACAATGAGCAGTTCTTC. Translated, it gives CASSLDLAGAIYNEQFF.

The chain carries TRBV4-1 and TRBJ2-1, with D possibly matching TRBD2 (6 bases). This CDR3 comprises 16 residues. Germline CDR1 is MGHRA and CDR2 is YSYEKL. V shed 0 bases and J shed 9 bases, with 18 bases lying between them. The CDR3 DNA follows: TGCGCCAGCAGCCAAGATGAAGAGGCGGGCGGGATTGAGCAGTTCTTC. Translating it yields CASSQDEEAGGIEQFF.

The chain is built from TRBV2 and TRBJ2-5, with 7 bases that match TRBD2. The germline CDR1 and CDR2 sequences are SNHLY and FYNNEI. V lost 8 bases to trimming and J lost 5 bases; unmatched junction nucleotides: 5. CDR3 length: 12 amino acids. The CDR3 DNA is TGTGCCAGCGGGGGAGGGCGGGAGACCCAGTACTTC. Protein product: CASGGGRETQYF.

The V gene is TRBV21-1, the J gene TRBJ2-4; the D segment call TRBD2 is taken from the table without a DNA check. TRBV21-1 is an annotated pseudogene. The CDR3 contains 20 residues. CDR3 sequence (DNA): TGTGCCAGCAGCAAAGCACCGGGACTAGCGGGAGACGTTGGCAAAAACATTCAGTACTTC. Translating it yields CASSKAPGLAGDVGKNIQYF.

On this clone itself: Other DNA sequences from this sample encode an identical CDR3 as well. This chain joins TRBV5-6 and TRBJ2-7; D may be TRBD2 (6 bases). V lost 4 bases and J lost 2, with 10 bases in between. Germline CDR1 SGHDT, CDR2 YYEEEE. There are 13 residues in the CDR3. CDR3 region: CASSTGGTYEQYF. CDR3 coding DNA: TGTGCCAGCAGCACCGGCGGGACCTACGAGCAGTACTTC.

The genes are TRBV10-2 and TRBJ2-1, with D possibly being TRBD2 (5 bases). Trimming took 4 bases from V and 6 from J, leaving 19 bases between them. This CDR3 is built from 16 residues. Germline V CDR1 and CDR2: WSHSY, SAAADI. The CDR3, as DNA: TGCGCCAGCAGTGGTCTTAGTAGCGTCTTTCCCAATGAGCAGTTCTTC. Its protein product is CASSGLSSVFPNEQFF.

J is TRBJ2-5 and V is TRBV13, with 8 nucleotides matching TRBD1. Germline assignment: CDR1 PRHDT and CDR2 FYEKMQ (reference sequence). This CDR3 spans 14 amino acids. The V and J ends lost 5 bases and 5 bases, in that order; junction bases with no gene match: 7. CDR3 amino acids: CASSARQGWETQYF. CDR3 sequence (DNA): TGTGCCAGCAGCGCCCGACAGGGGTGGGAGACCCAGTACTTC.

This sequence joins TRBV19 and TRBJ1-6, with D unclear. This CDR3 region has 12 residues. Trimming stripped 9 bases from V and 13 bases from J, with 16 bases between. Per the germline V gene, CDR1 is LNHDA and CDR2 is SQIVND (reference sequence). The CDR3 DNA follows: TGTGCCAGCCACTTTGGGCCGGAGCCCCTCCACTTT. Its translation: CASHFGPEPLHF.

The chain links TRBV7-9 to TRBJ2-1; 13 nucleotides match TRBD2. The CDR3 runs to 17 residues. V shed 3 bases and J 3 bases; nucleotides not matched to a gene: 5. CDR1 SEHNR and CDR2 FQNEAQ come from the germline V gene (reference sequence). CDR3 nucleotide sequence: TGTGCCAGCAGCTTCTCGGGACTAGCGGGAATCTACAATGAGCAGTTCTTC. This translates into CASSFSGLAGIYNEQFF.

This rearrangement joins TRBV27 to TRBJ2-7; D possibly corresponds to TRBD2 (7 bases). Germline CDR1 is MNHEY and CDR2 is SMNVEV (reference sequence). CDR3 length: 15 amino acids. Trimming left V 5 bases short and J 4 bases short, with 18 bases between. CDR3 bases: TGTGCCAGCAGTCCGAGATGGGGGGGCTTGTACGAGCAGTACTTC. As protein: CASSPRWGGLYEQYF.

V and J are TRBV7-2 and TRBJ2-5; TRBD2 matches at 8 bases. The V gene end was trimmed by 2 bases and the J gene end by 1 base; junction bases not matched to a gene: 6. CDR1 and CDR2 from the germline V gene are SGHTA and FQGNSA. The CDR3 spans 16 residues. This CDR3 is CASSLLPRGAQETQYF. CDR3 in DNA: TGTGCCAGCAGCTTACTGCCGCGGGGGGCCCAAGAGACCCAGTACTTC.

Concerning this clone itself: The sample has other DNA sequences that encode this CDR3 too. The J gene is TRBJ2-5, the V gene TRBV7-9; D assignment may be TRBD1 or TRBD2 (5 bases each). V shed 0 bases and J shed 5 bases, with 7 bases lying between them. The length of the CDR3 is 13 residues. Looked up from germline, CDR1 is SEHNR and CDR2 is FQNEAQ (reference sequence). Here the CDR3 reads CASSLAGVETQYF. The CDR3 nucleotides are TGTGCCAGCAGCTTAGCGGGGGTGGAGACCCAGTACTTC.

The genes are TRBV15 and TRBJ2-1; no firm D call. The CDR3 contains 14 residues. CDR1 and CDR2 from the germline V gene are LNHNV and YYDKDF (reference sequence). V shed 4 bases and J shed 8 bases, with 15 bases lying between them. The CDR3 sequence is CATSTAPLHHEQFF. CDR3 nucleotides: TGTGCCACCAGCACGGCCCCCCTGCACCATGAGCAGTTCTTC.

As to this clone: The sample contains more than one DNA sequence encoding this CDR3. This chain links TRBV5-6 with TRBJ2-7; perhaps TRBD2 as D (5 bases). Germline values: CDR1 SGHDT, CDR2 YYEEEE. Trimming took 4 bases from V and 2 from J, leaving 13 bases between them. The CDR3 spans 14 residues. CDR3: CASSPPGSPYEQYF. CDR3 bases: TGTGCCAGCAGCCCCCCGGGGTCCCCCTACGAGCAGTACTTC.

This clone was observed a few times. Other DNA sequences within the sample encode an identical CDR3. The chain has TRBV5-4 and TRBJ1-6; the D is unclear. This CDR3 contains 12 residues. CDR1 and CDR2 from the germline V gene are SGHNT and YYREEE (reference sequence). The germline V and J ends were trimmed by 2 bases and 7 bases, with 4 bases remaining between them. The chain's CDR3 is CASSFSNSPLHF. The DNA of the CDR3 is TGTGCCAGCAGCTTTAGCAATTCACCCCTCCACTTT.

The rearrangement uses TRBV4-3 and TRBJ1-2; maybe TRBD1 (5 bases). The CDR3 consists of 15 residues. The germline V and J ends were trimmed by 0 bases and 3 bases, with 11 bases remaining between them. Germline CDR1 reads LGHNA; CDR2 reads YSLEER. CDR3 bases: TGCGCCAGCAGCCAAGATTCTGGGGCATACTATGGCTACACCTTC. Amino acids: CASSQDSGAYYGYTF.

In this sample, this clone turned up once. The J gene is TRBJ1-2, the V gene TRBV4-1, with 10 nucleotides matching TRBD1. This CDR3 spans 22 amino acids. Germline assignment: CDR1 MGHRA and CDR2 YSYEKL. The V and J ends lost 0 bases and 4 bases, in that order; junction bases with no gene match: 23. The CDR3 loop is CASSQDRPLIRDRGPLSYGYTF. Written as DNA, the CDR3 is TGCGCCAGCAGCCAAGACCGACCCCTAATTCGGGACAGGGGCCCGTTAAGCTATGGCTACACCTTC.

A remark on this clone: The same CDR3 also results from other DNA sequences found in this sample. The CDR3 region is CASSPRLAGAYEQYF. CDR3 in DNA: TGCGCCAGCAGCCCACGACTAGCGGGGGCCTACGAGCAGTACTTC. This rearrangement joins TRBV4-1 to TRBJ2-7; 12 bases map to TRBD2. Germline V CDR1 and CDR2: MGHRA, YSYEKL. The V gene end was trimmed by 4 bases and the J gene end by 2 bases; junction bases not matched to a gene: 3. This CDR3 spans 15 amino acids.

The chain carries TRBV4-1 and TRBJ1-4, with D maybe TRBD1 (5 bases). Germline CDR1 is MGHRA and CDR2 is YSYEKL. Trimming cost V 1 base and J 6 bases, with 15 bases left between them. This CDR3 comprises 16 residues. The CDR3 nucleotides read TGCGCCAGCAGCCAAGGGTGGGGGACTCAGTATGAAAAACTGTTTTTT. Translated: CASSQGWGTQYEKLFF.

The rearrangement joins TRBV27 to TRBJ1-2; D is perhaps TRBD1 (5 bases). Germline CDR1 reads MNHEY; CDR2 reads SMNVEV (reference sequence). The CDR3 has 14 residues. Trimming took 4 bases from V and 2 from J, leaving 11 bases between them. The CDR3 DNA follows: TGTGCCAGCAGTTGGGTCGGGGGGAACTATGGCTACACCTTC. Protein product: CASSWVGGNYGYTF.

The V gene is TRBV19, the J gene TRBJ2-1; D unresolved. There are 14 residues in the CDR3. Per germline, CDR1 LNHDA and CDR2 SQIVND (reference sequence). V lost 6 bases and J 0 bases, leaving 9 bases between the germline ends. CDR3 sequence reads: CASSVKSSYNEQFF. CDR3 coding DNA: TGTGCCAGTAGCGTAAAGAGCTCCTACAATGAGCAGTTCTTC.

This chain connects TRBV10-3 to TRBJ1-2; D not resolved. Trimming took 0 bases from V and 4 from J, leaving 12 bases between them. Per germline, CDR1 ENHRY and CDR2 SYGVKD. This CDR3 has 15 residues. As DNA, the CDR3 is TGTGCCATCAGTGAGTCGTCAGAAGATACCTATGGCTACACCTTC. Amino acids: CAISESSEDTYGYTF.